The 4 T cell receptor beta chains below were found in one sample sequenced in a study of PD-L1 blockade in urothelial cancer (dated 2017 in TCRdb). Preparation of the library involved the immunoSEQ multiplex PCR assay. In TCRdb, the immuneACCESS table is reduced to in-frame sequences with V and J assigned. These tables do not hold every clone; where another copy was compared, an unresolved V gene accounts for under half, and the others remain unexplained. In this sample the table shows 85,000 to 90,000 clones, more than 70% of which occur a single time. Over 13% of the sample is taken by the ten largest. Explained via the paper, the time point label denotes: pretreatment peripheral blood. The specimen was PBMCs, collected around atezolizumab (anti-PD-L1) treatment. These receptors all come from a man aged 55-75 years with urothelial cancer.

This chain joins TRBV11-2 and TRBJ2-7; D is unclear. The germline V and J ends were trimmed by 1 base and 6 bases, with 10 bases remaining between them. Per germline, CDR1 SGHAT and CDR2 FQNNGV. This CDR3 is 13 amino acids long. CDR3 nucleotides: TGTGCCAGCAGCTTAGGGCCCTCCCGCGAGCAGTACTTC. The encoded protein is CASSLGPSREQYF.

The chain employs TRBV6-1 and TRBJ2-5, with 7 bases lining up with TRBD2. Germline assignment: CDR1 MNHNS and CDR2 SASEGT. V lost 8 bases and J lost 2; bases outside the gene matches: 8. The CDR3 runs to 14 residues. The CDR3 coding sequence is TGTGCCAGCCCCTTCGGCGGGGGACAAGAGACCCAGTACTTC. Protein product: CASPFGGGQETQYF.

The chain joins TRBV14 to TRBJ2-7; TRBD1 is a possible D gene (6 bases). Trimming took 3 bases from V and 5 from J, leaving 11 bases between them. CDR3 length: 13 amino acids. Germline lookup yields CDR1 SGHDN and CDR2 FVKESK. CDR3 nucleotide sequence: TGTGCCAGCAGCCACCACAGGGTCCACGAGCAGTACTTC. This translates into CASSHHRVHEQYF.

As DNA, the CDR3 is TGTGCCAGCAGCCGCGAGCCGGGGACTATGAACACTGAAGCTTTCTTT. The encoded protein is CASSREPGTMNTEAFF. The chain combines TRBV11-2 with TRBJ1-1; tentative D call: TRBD1 (5 bases). The V gene's germline CDR1 is SGHAT and CDR2 FQNNGV. The CDR3 has 16 residues. The V end lost 5 bases, the J end lost 0 bases, and 16 bases lay between the germline ends.